One and the same sample provided the 2 T cell receptor beta chains below, sequenced in a study of cytomegalovirus exposure and HLA in healthy donors. The PCR ran on 60 Vbeta and 13 Jbeta primers. The data were produced by immunoSEQ multiplex PCR, yet TCRdb's version contains in-frame clones alone and is incomplete. The top ten hold around 16% of the sample, which has some 100,000 clones, about 69% seen once. The sample was PBMCs. The receptors derive from a young woman in good health and CMV-seropositive.

The CDR3 here is CSVSDRGYEQFF. DNA for the CDR3: TGCAGCGTCTCCGACAGGGGCTATGAGCAGTTCTTC. The chain is built from TRBV29-1 and TRBJ2-1, with 8 bases fitting TRBD1. There are 12 residues in the CDR3. Germline assignment: CDR1 SQVTM and CDR2 ANQGSEA. V gave up 6 bases and J gave up 8 bases; unmatched junction bases: 6.

This clone has a handful of counts. V usage is TRBV6-5 and J usage is TRBJ1-5; 8 nucleotides line up with TRBD1. Germline CDR1 is MNHEY and CDR2 is SVGAGI. The CDR3 has 14 amino acids. The V segment lost 6 bases and the J segment 6 bases; nucleotides outside the gene matches: 7. The CDR3 DNA sequence: TGTGCCAGCAGACCCCGGACAGGGAGTCAGCCCCAGCATTTT. This encodes CASRPRTGSQPQHF.